This is a list of T cell receptor beta chains from one sample in a study of T cell responses to AZD1222 COVID-19 vaccine. Assay: immunoSEQ multiplex PCR; the TCRdb copy retains only in-frame clones and omits some. The table lists more than 110,000 clones, roughly 90% of them singletons. The material sequenced was peripheral blood, taken 28 days after the second AZD1222 dose. The receptors here all came from an adult who received the AZD1222 COVID-19 vaccine. Each CDR3 is given with its conserved first and last residue. Each record gives: D gene, V gene, J gene, CDR3 protein, CDR3 DNA. A D gene is named only where the DNA matches it firmly.

D gene: -
V gene: TRBV15
J gene: TRBJ1-1
CDR3 protein: CATSRSAAGIEAFF
CDR3 DNA: TGTGCCACCAGCAGATCCGCCGCGGGGATTGAAGCTTTCTTT

D gene: TRBD1
V gene: TRBV4-1
J gene: TRBJ1-2
CDR3 protein: CASSQPTGSYGYTF
CDR3 DNA: TGCGCCAGCAGCCAACCGACAGGGAGCTATGGCTACACCTTC

D gene: -
V gene: TRBV3-1/TRBV3-2
J gene: TRBJ2-3
CDR3 protein: CASSQVTDTQYF
CDR3 DNA: TGTGCCAGCAGCCAAGTTACAGATACGCAGTATTTT

D gene: -
V gene: TRBV9
J gene: TRBJ1-1
CDR3 protein: CASSAHPEAVNTEAFF
CDR3 DNA: TGTGCCAGCAGCGCCCACCCCGAGGCGGTGAACACTGAAGCTTTCTTT

D gene: -
V gene: TRBV4-3
J gene: TRBJ1-5
CDR3 protein: CASSQDWLAGDSNQPQHF
CDR3 DNA: TGCGCCAGCAGCCAAGATTGGTTGGCAGGGGATAGCAATCAGCCCCAGCATTTT

D gene: -
V gene: TRBV28
J gene: TRBJ1-1
CDR3 protein: CASSPGTPPNTEAFF
CDR3 DNA: TGTGCCAGCAGTCCGGGGACCCCCCCCAACACTGAAGCTTTCTTT

D gene: -
V gene: TRBV19
J gene: TRBJ1-2
CDR3 protein: CASSPDNFYGYTF
CDR3 DNA: TGTGCCAGTAGTCCGGATAACTTCTATGGCTACACCTTC

D gene: TRBD1
V gene: TRBV9
J gene: TRBJ1-1
CDR3 protein: CASSAQGATNTEAFF
CDR3 DNA: TGTGCCAGCAGCGCACAGGGGGCAACGAACACTGAAGCTTTCTTT

D gene: -
V gene: TRBV19
J gene: TRBJ1-5
CDR3 protein: CASSFSNQPQHF
CDR3 DNA: TGTGCCAGTAGCTTCAGCAATCAGCCCCAGCATTTT

D gene: -
V gene: TRBV15
J gene: TRBJ2-1
CDR3 protein: CATSREGRPNEQFF
CDR3 DNA: TGTGCCACCAGCAGAGAGGGCAGGCCCAATGAGCAGTTCTTC